The clone carrying this T cell receptor beta chain was seen more than once but under ten times. What it recognizes is unknown. TCRdb reanalysed the RT-PCR reads using MiXCR and keeps one entry per CDR3 protein. The data contain about 520,000 distinct CDR3 sequences, approximately 24% of them seen just once; the ten biggest clones take up 1.9%. This entry comes from a study of response to subunit inactivated influenza vaccine. Whole-study results and caveats: A suggestion made by the authors is that each seasonal influenza vaccination recruits few new T cells.

Trimming removed 1 base from V and 4 bases from J, with 17 bases in between. Germline V gives CDR1 SEHNR, CDR2 FQNEAQ (reference sequence). The CDR3 length is 16 residues. The chain couples TRBV7-9 to TRBJ2-7, with unresolved D. The material sequenced was CD4+ T cells sorted from PBMCs, taken about 5 days after vaccination. The sequence was obtained from a man aged 45-65 years who received an inactivated influenza vaccine. The DNA of the CDR3 is TGTGCCAGCAGCTTAGGTCTTGGGCGGACCCTATACGAGCAGTACTTC. Its protein is CASSLGLGRTLYEQYF. Full variable domain (missing parts from reference TRBV7-9 and TRBJ2-7): DTGVSQNPRHKITKRGQNVTFRCDPISEHNRLYWYRQTLGQGPEFLTYFQNEAQLEKSRLLSDRFSAERPKGSFSTLEIQRTEQGDSAMYLCASSLGLGRTLYEQYFGPGTRLTVT.